These 17 T cell receptor beta chains share one sample of origin, sequenced in a study of cytomegalovirus exposure and HLA in healthy donors. A multiplex PCR was run with 60 Vbeta primers and 13 Jbeta primers. The assay was immunoSEQ multiplex PCR, and TCRdb's table has in-frame clones only and misses some. The repertoire has 150,000 to 200,000 clones, around 80% of them found once; the top ten carry 6.5% to 8.5%. Sequencing was carried out using PBMCs. These receptor sequences come from a woman aged 40 to 50 in good health and CMV-seropositive.

The chain carries TRBV30 and TRBJ1-6; 11 nucleotides agree with TRBD1. CDR1 is GTSNPN and CDR2 is SVGIG in the germline V gene (reference sequence). Unmatched junction bases numbered 3, after V lost 1 base and J lost 10 bases. The CDR3 totals 14 residues. The CDR3 reads CAWSGDRGLSPLHF. DNA of the CDR3: TGTGCCTGGAGTGGGGACAGGGGGTTGTCACCCCTCCACTTT.

The V gene is TRBV5-4, the J gene TRBJ2-1; 14 bases are a match to TRBD2. The J segment lost 3 bases and the V segment lost 4 bases, leaving 3 bases of the junction unmatched. This CDR3 region has 16 residues. In germline, CDR1 is SGHNT, CDR2 YYREEE (reference sequence). Here the CDR3 DNA reads TGTGCCAGCAGCAAGGGACTAGCGGGGGACTACAATGAGCAGTTCTTC. Translated, it gives CASSKGLAGDYNEQFF.

CDR3 bases: TGTGCCAGCTCAACCGGGACAGGAGGAGACAATGAGCAGTTCTTC. This sequence encodes CASSTGTGGDNEQFF. This chain links TRBV18 with TRBJ2-1, with 8 bases fitting TRBD1. Germline lookup yields CDR1 KGHSH and CDR2 LQKENI. Germline trimming cut 5 bases from V and 5 bases from J; bases unmatched to any gene: 8. This CDR3 contains 15 residues.

This clone was counted a few times. J is TRBJ2-5 and V is TRBV5-8; 7 bases are a match to TRBD1. V shed 2 bases, J shed 5 bases, and the junction held 15 bases outside the gene matches. The germline gives CDR1 SGHTS, CDR2 YDEGEE. This CDR3 has 17 amino acids. CDR3 residues: CASSFFLQGRHRETQYF. In nucleotides, the CDR3 is TGTGCCAGCAGCTTCTTCCTACAGGGGCGCCACAGGGAGACCCAGTACTTC.

This clone was observed a single time. V usage is TRBV6-5 and J usage is TRBJ1-1; D is undetermined. CDR3 length: 13 amino acids. The germline V gene encodes CDR1 MNHEY and CDR2 SVGAGI. Trimming cost V 6 bases and J 11 bases, with 19 bases left between them. CDR3 DNA: TGTGCCAGCAGCCCCAGACGTGAGAGGGAGGCTTTCTTT. Residues: CASSPRREREAFF.

The chain couples TRBV5-6 to TRBJ2-3; no reliable D call. CDR3 length equals 13 residues. V dropped 5 bases and J dropped 3 bases, with 10 bases sitting between them. CDR1 SGHDT and CDR2 YYEEEE come from the germline V gene. Here the CDR3 DNA reads TGTGCCAGCAGAAAGCTTGCTACAGATACGCAGTATTTT. It yields the protein CASRKLATDTQYF.

The V call is TRBV30, the J call TRBJ1-2; D is perhaps TRBD1 (5 bases). Per the germline V gene, CDR1 is GTSNPN and CDR2 is SVGIG (reference sequence). This CDR3 comprises 12 residues. The CDR3 DNA reads TGTGCAGAGGAACGGGGGAACTATGGCTACACCTTC. Translating gives CAEERGNYGYTF.

CDR3 amino acids: CASSYGGNRGNYGYTF. CDR3 DNA sequence: TGTGCCAGTAGTTACGGGGGGAACAGGGGGAACTATGGCTACACCTTC. The V and J genes are TRBV19 and TRBJ1-2, with TRBD1 matching 8 bases. V was clipped by 5 bases and J by 2 bases; unmatched bases: 10. The germline gives CDR1 LNHDA, CDR2 SQIVND (reference sequence). The CDR3 extends over 16 amino acids. Full variable domain (remainder filled in from reference TRBV19 and TRBJ1-2): DGGITQSPKYLFRKEGQNVTLSCEQNLNHDAMYWYRQDPGQGLRLIYYSQIVNDFQKGDIAEGYSVSREKKESFPLTVTSAQKNPTAFYLCASSYGGNRGNYGYTFGSGTRLTVV.

V gene TRBV7-8 combines with J gene TRBJ1-1; possibly TRBD1 for D (5 bases). The CDR3 has 15 residues. Germline CDR1 SGHVS, CDR2 FQNEAQ. Trimming took 5 bases from V and 2 from J, leaving 15 bases between them. In DNA, the CDR3 is TGTGCCAGCAGCGGACGACAGAGCCTAAACACTGAAGCTTTCTTT. Translating it yields CASSGRQSLNTEAFF. Full variable domain (remainder filled in from reference TRBV7-8 and TRBJ1-1): GAGVSQSPRYKVAKRGQDVALRCDPISGHVSLFWYQQALGQGPEFLTYFQNEAQLDKSGLPSDRFFAERPEGSVSTLKIQRTQQEDSAVYLCASSGRQSLNTEAFFGQGTRLTVV.

This clone was found once. The chain uses TRBV5-6 and TRBJ2-5; D unresolved. The germline gives CDR1 SGHDT, CDR2 YYEEEE. This CDR3 has 13 residues. Trimming took off 3 bases at V and 4 bases at J, with 10 bases between the two ends. CDR3 nucleotides: TGTGCCAGCAGCTCCGTTTCCCGAGAGACCCAGTACTTC. Residues: CASSSVSRETQYF.

The chain joins TRBV30 to TRBJ2-1, with 12 bases lining up with TRBD2. Losses at the gene ends were 0 bases for V and 7 bases for J; bases not matched to a gene: 28. The CDR3 loop spans 23 amino acids. Per the germline V gene, CDR1 is GTSNPN and CDR2 is SVGIG (reference sequence). The CDR3 bases are TGTGCCTGGAGTGTACTTAAGGCGTATGGATGGACTAGCGGGACGATCGGCGGAAATGAGCAGTTCTTC. It specifies CAWSVLKAYGWTSGTIGGNEQFF.

J is TRBJ2-7 and V is TRBV7-9; 8 nucleotides align to TRBD1. The J segment lost 5 bases and the V segment lost 4 bases, leaving 13 bases of the junction unmatched. The CDR3 consists of 16 residues. Germline V gene lookup returns CDR1 SEHNR and CDR2 FQNEAQ (reference sequence). CDR3 region: CASSSWTGIGWHEQYF. The CDR3, as DNA: TGTGCCAGCAGCTCCTGGACAGGGATAGGGTGGCACGAGCAGTACTTC.

The count of this clone is one. The rearrangement uses TRBV7-3 and TRBJ1-6; weak D call: TRBD1 (5 bases). Germline assignment: CDR1 SGHTA and CDR2 FQGTGA. V was pared by 6 bases and J by 6 bases, with 15 bases between. The CDR3 totals 15 residues. This CDR3 is CASSPSGVRNSPLHF. The CDR3 bases are TGTGCCAGCAGTCCATCGGGGGTACGTAATTCACCCCTCCACTTT.

The chain is built from TRBV18 and TRBJ1-1, with 7 bases identical to TRBD1. After removal of 3 bases from V and 6 bases from J, the junction contained 4 bases not matched to a gene. The germline CDR1 and CDR2 sequences are KGHSH and LQKENI. This CDR3 is built from 13 residues. The CDR3: CASSPDRVAEAFF. The DNA for the CDR3 is TGTGCCAGCTCACCCGACAGGGTCGCTGAAGCTTTCTTT.

The gene calls are TRBV6-1 and TRBJ1-5, with TRBD1 identical over 9 bases. The V segment lost 6 bases and the J segment 5 bases; nucleotides outside the gene matches: 5. This CDR3 has 14 amino acids. The V gene's germline CDR1 is MNHNS and CDR2 SASEGT. CDR3 amino acids: CASRETGGYQPQHF. The CDR3 region has the DNA TGTGCCAGCAGAGAAACAGGGGGCTATCAGCCCCAGCATTTT.

In this sample, this clone turned up once. The rearrangement joins TRBV15 to TRBJ1-3; D is undetermined. Germline V lookup: CDR1 LNHNV, CDR2 YYDKDF (reference sequence). CDR3 length: 16 amino acids. V lost 4 bases to trimming and J lost 0 bases, with 13 bases between them. The CDR3 DNA reads TGTGCCACCAGCATACGGACTCCCGACTCTGGAAACACCATATATTTT. This encodes CATSIRTPDSGNTIYF.

This chain connects TRBV7-2 to TRBJ1-2, with TRBD1 matching over 11 bases. The CDR3 has 15 residues. The trim removed 4 bases at V and 4 bases at J, leaving 5 bases unmatched. Germline V lookup: CDR1 SGHTA, CDR2 FQGNSA. Written as DNA, the CDR3 is TGTGCCAGCAGCTCGACCGGGACAGGGGGCTATGGCTACACCTTC. Translation: CASSSTGTGGYGYTF.